These 19 T cell receptor beta chains share one sample of origin, sequenced in a study of blood T cell repertoires in COVID-19. TCRdb keeps only in-frame clones here, not all; method: immunoSEQ multiplex PCR. The sample lists some 150,000 clones; 85% were seen once. Sequencing was performed on peripheral blood. Receptors were obtained from a woman in her thirties or forties with active or convalescent COVID-19.

V is TRBV5-1 and J is TRBJ1-3; no firm D call. The CDR3 has 15 amino acids. Trimming stripped 0 bases from V and 7 bases from J, with 14 bases between. Germline loops: CDR1 SGHRS, CDR2 YFSETQ. CDR3 sequence: CASSLAVPHGNTIYF. The DNA of the CDR3 is TGCGCCAGCAGCTTGGCTGTGCCCCACGGTAACACCATATATTTT.

The V call is TRBV5-6, the J call TRBJ1-2; 10 bases agree with TRBD1. J gave up 4 bases and V 4 bases, and 4 bases lay outside the gene matches. This CDR3 has 14 residues. The germline V gene encodes CDR1 SGHDT and CDR2 YYEEEE. The CDR3: CASSRQGASYGYTF. Written as DNA, the CDR3 is TGTGCCAGCAGCCGACAGGGGGCGAGCTATGGCTACACCTTC.

The rearrangement joins TRBV29-1 to TRBJ2-1, with D possibly matching TRBD1 (5 bases). The CDR3 sequence is 12 residues long. Trimming shortened V by 3 bases and J by 3 bases, and 6 bases separated the two germline ends. Germline V gives CDR1 SQVTM, CDR2 ANQGSEA. CDR3 amino acids: CSVDQGYNEQFF. CDR3 coding DNA: TGCAGCGTTGACCAGGGCTACAATGAGCAGTTCTTC.

This clone was recorded once. The gene calls are TRBV28 and TRBJ2-7; tentatively, D is TRBD2 (5 bases). The V gene lost 5 bases and the J gene lost 3 bases, with 29 bases spanning the gap. This CDR3 is 19 amino acids long. Germline CDR1 reads MDHEN; CDR2 reads SYDVKM. Here the CDR3 DNA reads TGTGCCAGCAGTCCCTCTACCCCGCGAAGGACTCTAACCCTCTACGAGCAGTACTTC. Translation: CASSPSTPRRTLTLYEQYF.

The V call is TRBV3-1 (or the pseudogene TRBV3-2), the J call TRBJ2-7, with TRBD2 as a possible D gene (6 bases). V lost 2 bases, J lost 2 bases, and 13 bases lay in between. Germline V gene sequence: CDR1 LGHDT, CDR2 YNNKEL (reference sequence). CDR3 length equals 15 residues. DNA of the CDR3: TGTGCCAGCAGCCAATCGTGGGAGGAGCCCTACGAGCAGTACTTC. Translated, it gives CASSQSWEEPYEQYF.

The CDR3 bases are TGTGCCATCAGTGAGTCGTCGAGCTCCTACAATGAGCAGTTCTTC. Translating gives CAISESSSSYNEQFF. V gene TRBV10-3 combines with J gene TRBJ2-1; D gene ambiguous. This CDR3 spans 15 amino acids. Germline values: CDR1 ENHRY, CDR2 SYGVKD. V lost 0 bases and J lost 0, with 6 bases in between.

The chain uses TRBV7-9 and TRBJ2-3; 10 positions agree with TRBD1. V lost 5 bases, J lost 2 bases, and 7 bases stayed unmatched. The CDR3 sequence is 16 residues long. The germline CDR1 and CDR2 sequences are SEHNR and FQNEAQ (reference sequence). CDR3 in amino acids: CASSKGQGPHTDTQYF. Here the CDR3 DNA reads TGTGCCAGCAGCAAGGGACAGGGGCCTCACACAGATACGCAGTATTTT.

The J gene is TRBJ1-4, the V gene TRBV9; D is ambiguous. The CDR3 covers 15 residues. Trimming stripped 4 bases from V and 4 bases from J, with 14 bases between. From germline, CDR1 is SGDLS and CDR2 YYNGEE. The CDR3 here is CASSRPGGFNEKLFF. The CDR3 DNA is TGTGCCAGCAGCCGACCAGGCGGGTTTAATGAAAAACTGTTTTTT.

This clone was recorded only once. The V and J genes are TRBV5-5 and TRBJ1-2; TRBD1 agrees at 7 bases. Trimming cost V 0 bases and J 4 bases; bases outside gene matches: 6. The germline CDR1 and CDR2 sequences are SGHKS and YYEKEE (reference sequence). The CDR3 loop spans 15 amino acids. The CDR3 loop reads CASSLAQGSFYGYTF. The CDR3 nucleotides read TGTGCCAGCAGCTTGGCACAGGGGTCATTCTATGGCTACACCTTC.

V is TRBV11-2 and J is TRBJ2-1, with D possibly being TRBD2 (5 bases). Germline V gene data show CDR1 as SGHAT and CDR2 as FQNNGV. The CDR3 spans 13 residues. Trimming removed 1 base at V and 10 bases at J, with 11 bases between. CDR3 loop: CASSLVGGREQFF. DNA for the CDR3: TGTGCCAGCAGCTTAGTTGGAGGCAGAGAGCAGTTCTTC.

The rearrangement uses TRBV28 and TRBJ1-4; unclear D gene. Germline CDR1 reads MDHEN; CDR2 reads SYDVKM. Trimming pared 3 bases from V and 5 bases from J, leaving 16 bases between. The CDR3 contains 16 residues. The CDR3: CASSFEGGPRNEKLFF. The CDR3 nucleotides read TGTGCCAGCAGTTTTGAGGGTGGGCCTAGGAATGAAAAACTGTTTTTT.

The chain's CDR3 is CASRKQRSNQPQHF. The CDR3 nucleotides are TGTGCCAGCAGGAAACAGCGGAGCAATCAGCCCCAGCATTTT. J is TRBJ1-5 and V is TRBV6-5; D call uncertain. CDR1 MNHEY and CDR2 SVGAGI come from the germline V gene. Trimming removed 6 bases at V and 1 base at J, with 10 bases between. The CDR3 consists of 14 residues.

This clone was observed a single time. The chain has TRBV14 and TRBJ2-1; D perhaps matches TRBD2 (5 bases). In germline, CDR1 is SGHDN, CDR2 FVKESK. This CDR3 comprises 15 residues. The ends were cut back, 2 bases at V and 7 bases at J, with 15 bases in the middle. The CDR3 here is CASSQTPDLQNEQFF. The CDR3 bases are TGTGCCAGCAGCCAAACCCCGGACTTACAAAATGAGCAGTTCTTC.

This chain links TRBV18 with TRBJ1-1; 11 nucleotides align to TRBD1. The CDR3 is made up of 17 amino acids. Germline V gene lookup returns CDR1 KGHSH and CDR2 LQKENI. V was clipped by 0 bases and J by 6 bases; unmatched bases: 9. CDR3 DNA: TGTGCCAGCTCACCACCCTCGAGGACAGGGGGCAGGGCTGAAGCTTTCTTT. This codes for CASSPPSRTGGRAEAFF.

This chain joins TRBV27 and TRBJ1-2; TRBD1 is a possible D gene (5 bases). The V end lost 0 bases, the J end lost 4 bases, and 12 bases lay between the germline ends. Germline V gives CDR1 MNHEY, CDR2 SMNVEV (reference sequence). The CDR3 contains 15 residues. The CDR3 DNA sequence: TGTGCCAGCAGTTTATCTAGGGGCCGGAGCTATGGCTACACCTTC. The encoded protein is CASSLSRGRSYGYTF.

The V and J genes are TRBV5-6 and TRBJ2-1; 10 bases map to TRBD1. From germline, CDR1 is SGHDT and CDR2 YYEEEE. V lost 7 bases and J lost 3; bases outside the gene matches: 10. The CDR3 contains 16 residues. CDR3 residues: CASRRLGQGDYNEQFF. CDR3 DNA: TGTGCCAGCCGCCGTTTAGGACAGGGGGACTACAATGAGCAGTTCTTC.

This chain uses TRBV9 with TRBJ1-3; no firm D call. The V gene's germline CDR1 is SGDLS and CDR2 YYNGEE. Trimming cost V 4 bases and J 3 bases, with 11 bases left between them. This CDR3 spans 14 amino acids. The CDR3 reads CASSPRGFGNTIYF. CDR3 sequence (DNA): TGTGCCAGCAGCCCCCGCGGGTTTGGAAACACCATATATTTT.

This chain uses TRBV28 with TRBJ1-2; 9 positions match TRBD1. From germline, CDR1 is MDHEN and CDR2 SYDVKM. The CDR3 spans 13 residues. V lost 6 bases to trimming and J lost 7 bases; unmatched junction nucleotides: 6. The CDR3 is CASSPGQGFGYTF. CDR3 DNA: TGTGCCAGCAGCCCGGGACAGGGATTTGGCTACACCTTC.

The chain has TRBV7-2 and TRBJ1-2, with 8 nucleotides matching TRBD1. J was trimmed by 0 bases and V by 2 bases; bases with no gene match: 8. The CDR3 extends over 17 amino acids. The germline gives CDR1 SGHTA, CDR2 FQGNSA. The CDR3 DNA reads TGTGCCAGCAGCTTATATTTCCGGGACAGGTCTAACTATGGCTACACCTTC. Amino acid sequence: CASSLYFRDRSNYGYTF.